This TCR beta chain emerged from a study of blood T cell repertoires in COVID-19. Authors' analysis steps: For nucleated cells, counts were estimated from reference gene primer amplification. Method: immunoSEQ multiplex PCR; TCRdb's copy keeps in-frame clones and lacks some. D and trimming come from the DNA, and the V and J calls and clone size come from that table. The sample has some 150,000 clones, 65% to 90% seen once. CDR3 size: 14 residues. Germline lookup yields CDR1 ENHRY and CDR2 SYGVKD. Trimming cost V 11 bases and J 4 bases, with 17 bases left between them. The TCR sequence derives from a woman aged 50 to 65 in a cohort sampled during active or convalescent COVID-19. The material sequenced was peripheral blood. The chain couples TRBV10-3 to TRBJ2-2, with D maybe TRBD1 (8 bases). CDR3 sequence: CALLTGGGTGELFF. For the CDR3, the DNA is TGTGCCTTGCTAACAGGGGGGGGCACCGGGGAGCTGTTTTTT.